This TCR beta chain was recovered during a study of regulatory T cells in long-lasting Graves disease. Study results and caveats: Persistent patients shared some 2,500 public clonotypes among themselves. Newly diagnosed patients shared fewer, at some 900. Persistent Graves' patients possessed reduced TCR diversity relative to recently diagnosed ones.

The time point is: persistent/refractory GD, antithyroid drugs over 5 years with positive TRAb. PBMC-derived RNA was used for the TCR library. From each patient, around 9 milliliters of peripheral blood was drawn and collected into an EDTA anticoagulant tube. Details on this clonotype: Its antigen remains unknown.

The V end lost 3 bases, the J end lost 5 bases, and 11 bases lay between the germline ends. Germline CDR1 and CDR2: SGHAT and FQNNGV. The CDR3 extends over 14 amino acids. Construction of TCR beta libraries relied on iRepertoire HTBI primers and on Arm-PCR targeting CDR3 regions. TCRdb re-called the multiplex PCR reads with MiXCR, one entry per CDR3 protein. The sample carries approximately 440,000 distinct CDR3 sequences, about 25% recorded once. This receptor was taken from a female donor with Graves disease. The genes are TRBV11-2 and TRBJ2-1, with D possibly called TRBD1 or TRBD2 (5 bases each). The material sequenced was peripheral blood mononuclear cells (PBMCs), taken when the disease was refractory, from a patient treated with antithyroid drugs. The CDR3 DNA follows: TGTGCCAGCAGCTTTCGGGGACCCGACAATGAGCAGTTCTTC. Residues: CASSFRGPDNEQFF.